This TCR beta chain was sequenced during a study of blood T cell repertoires in COVID-19. Study-level information: Samples representing acute and convalescent COVID-19 were sourced from the United States, Italy and Spain.

V was shortened by 4 bases and J by 1 base, with 12 bases between the two germline ends. Germline values: CDR1 SGDLS, CDR2 YYNGEE. CDR3 length: 15 residues. Profiling relied on immunoSEQ multiplex PCR, and the TCRdb table lists in-frame clones only, not all of them. Of 260,000 or so clones listed, around 90% were seen once; the top ten hold 2.6%. Adults between roughly 18 and 89 years of age took part from 20 to 25 US areas. Cohorts were based on clinical histories the participants reported. What was sequenced was PBMCs or T cells enriched from blood (not recorded which). This receptor was taken from a woman aged 25 to 45 with acute COVID-19. This chain joins TRBV9 and TRBJ1-5, with a possible D match to TRBD1 (6 bases). This CDR3 reads CASSPGQSSNQPQHF. CDR3 nucleotide sequence: TGTGCCAGCAGCCCAGGACAGAGCAGCAATCAGCCCCAGCATTTT.